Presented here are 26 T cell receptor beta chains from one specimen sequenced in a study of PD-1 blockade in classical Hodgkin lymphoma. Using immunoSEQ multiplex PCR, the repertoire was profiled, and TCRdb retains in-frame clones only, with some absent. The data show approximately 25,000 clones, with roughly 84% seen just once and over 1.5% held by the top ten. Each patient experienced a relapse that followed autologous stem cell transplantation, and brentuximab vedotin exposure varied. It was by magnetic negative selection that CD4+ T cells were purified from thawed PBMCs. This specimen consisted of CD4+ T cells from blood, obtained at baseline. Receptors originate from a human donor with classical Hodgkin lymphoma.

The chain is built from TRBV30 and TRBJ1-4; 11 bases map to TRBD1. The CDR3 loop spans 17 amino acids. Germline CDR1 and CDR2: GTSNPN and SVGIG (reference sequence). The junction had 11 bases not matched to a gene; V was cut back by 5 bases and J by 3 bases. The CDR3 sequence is CAWSIGGQGAANEKLFF. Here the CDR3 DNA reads TGTGCCTGGTCCATAGGAGGACAGGGGGCCGCTAATGAAAAACTGTTTTTT.

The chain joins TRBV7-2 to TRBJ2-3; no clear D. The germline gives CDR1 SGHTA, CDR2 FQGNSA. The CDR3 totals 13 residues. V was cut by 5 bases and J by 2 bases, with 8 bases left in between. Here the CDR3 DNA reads TGTGCCAGCAGCCAAGCTAACACAGATACGCAGTATTTT. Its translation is CASSQANTDTQYF.

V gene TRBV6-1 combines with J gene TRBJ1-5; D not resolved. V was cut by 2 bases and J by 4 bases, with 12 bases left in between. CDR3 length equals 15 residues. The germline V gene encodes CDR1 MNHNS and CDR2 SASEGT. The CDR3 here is CASSELGSRNQPQHF. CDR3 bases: TGTGCCAGCAGTGAATTAGGCAGCAGGAATCAGCCCCAGCATTTT.

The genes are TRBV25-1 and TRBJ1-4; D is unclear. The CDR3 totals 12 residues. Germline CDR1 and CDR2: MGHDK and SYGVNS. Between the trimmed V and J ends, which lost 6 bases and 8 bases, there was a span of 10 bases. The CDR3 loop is CASRMGEEKLFF. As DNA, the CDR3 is TGTGCCAGCAGGATGGGTGAGGAAAAACTGTTTTTT.

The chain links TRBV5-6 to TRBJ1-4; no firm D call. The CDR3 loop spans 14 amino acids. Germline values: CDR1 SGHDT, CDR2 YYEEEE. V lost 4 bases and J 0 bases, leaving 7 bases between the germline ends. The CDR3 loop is CASSPTSTNEKLFF. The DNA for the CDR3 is TGTGCCAGCAGCCCTACTTCAACTAATGAAAAACTGTTTTTT. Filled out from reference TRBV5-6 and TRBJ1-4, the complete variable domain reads DAGVTQSPTHLIKTRGQQVTLRCSPKSGHDTVSWYQQALGQGPQFIFQYYEEEERQRGNFPDRFSGHQFPNYSSELNVNALLLGDSALYLCASSPTSTNEKLFFGSGTQLSVL.

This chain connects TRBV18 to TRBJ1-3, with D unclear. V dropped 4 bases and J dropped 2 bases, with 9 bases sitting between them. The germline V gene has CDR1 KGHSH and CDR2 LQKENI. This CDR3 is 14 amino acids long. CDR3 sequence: CASSRAGTGNTIYF. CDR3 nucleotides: TGTGCCAGCTCACGGGCGGGGACTGGAAACACCATATATTTT.

CDR3 sequence: CASSLESDQPQHF. The CDR3 DNA reads as TGTGCCAGCAGCTTAGAATCCGATCAGCCCCAGCATTTT. This rearrangement joins TRBV7-2 to TRBJ1-5; no firm D call. This CDR3 comprises 13 residues. Germline V gene lookup returns CDR1 SGHTA and CDR2 FQGNSA. Between the trimmed V and J ends, which lost 1 base and 5 bases, there was a span of 6 bases.

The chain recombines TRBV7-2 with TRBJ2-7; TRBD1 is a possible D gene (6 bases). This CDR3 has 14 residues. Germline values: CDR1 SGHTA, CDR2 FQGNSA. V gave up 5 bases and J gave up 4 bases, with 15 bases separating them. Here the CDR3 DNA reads TGTGCCAGCAGCATCGACAGGCAGATGTACGAGCAGTACTTC. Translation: CASSIDRQMYEQYF.

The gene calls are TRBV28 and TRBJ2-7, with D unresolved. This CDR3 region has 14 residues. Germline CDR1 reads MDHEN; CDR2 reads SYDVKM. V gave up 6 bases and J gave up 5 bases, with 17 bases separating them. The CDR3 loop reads CASRDPTPRHEQYF. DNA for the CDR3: TGTGCCAGCAGAGACCCGACACCCCGCCACGAGCAGTACTTC.

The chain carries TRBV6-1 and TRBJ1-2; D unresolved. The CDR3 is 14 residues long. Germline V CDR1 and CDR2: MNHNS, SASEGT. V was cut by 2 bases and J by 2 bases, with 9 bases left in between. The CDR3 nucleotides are TGTGCCAGCAGTGAACTCGCCGGGAACTATGGCTACACCTTC. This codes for CASSELAGNYGYTF.

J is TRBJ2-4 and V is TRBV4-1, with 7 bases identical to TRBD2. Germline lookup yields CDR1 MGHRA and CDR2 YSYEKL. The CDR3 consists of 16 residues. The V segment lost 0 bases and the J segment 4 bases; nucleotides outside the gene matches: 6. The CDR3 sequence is CASSQDGGIGKNIQYF. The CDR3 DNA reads TGCGCCAGCAGCCAAGACGGGGGGATTGGGAAAAACATTCAGTACTTC.

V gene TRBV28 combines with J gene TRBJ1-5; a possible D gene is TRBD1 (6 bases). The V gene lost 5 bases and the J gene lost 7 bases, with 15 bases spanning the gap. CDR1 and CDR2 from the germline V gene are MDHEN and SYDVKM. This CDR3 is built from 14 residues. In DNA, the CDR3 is TGTGCCAGCAGTCTTGGGACACTGGCACAGCCCCAGCATTTT. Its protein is CASSLGTLAQPQHF.

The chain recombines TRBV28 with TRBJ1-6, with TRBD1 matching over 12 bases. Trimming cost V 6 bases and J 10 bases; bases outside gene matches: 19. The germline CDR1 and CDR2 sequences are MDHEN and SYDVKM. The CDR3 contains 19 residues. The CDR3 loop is CASSSVRDRGRRGGSPLHF. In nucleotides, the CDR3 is TGTGCCAGCAGCTCAGTCCGGGACAGGGGGCGACGAGGCGGGTCACCCCTCCACTTT.

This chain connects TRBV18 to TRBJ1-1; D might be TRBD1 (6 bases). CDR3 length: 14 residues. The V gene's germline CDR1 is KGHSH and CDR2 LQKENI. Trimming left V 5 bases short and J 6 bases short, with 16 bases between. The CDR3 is CASSNTGSGAEAFF. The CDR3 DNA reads TGTGCCAGCTCAAACACAGGGAGTGGAGCTGAAGCTTTCTTT.

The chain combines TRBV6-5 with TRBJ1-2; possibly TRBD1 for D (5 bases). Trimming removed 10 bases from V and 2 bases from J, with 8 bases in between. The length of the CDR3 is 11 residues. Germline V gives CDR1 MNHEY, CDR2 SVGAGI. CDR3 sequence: CATWGNYGYTF. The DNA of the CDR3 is TGTGCCACCTGGGGCAACTATGGCTACACCTTC.

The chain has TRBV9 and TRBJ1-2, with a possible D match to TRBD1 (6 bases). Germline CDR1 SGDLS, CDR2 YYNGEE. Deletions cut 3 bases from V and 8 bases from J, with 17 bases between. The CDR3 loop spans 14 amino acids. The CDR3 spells CASSATHRVGGYTF. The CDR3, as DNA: TGTGCCAGCAGCGCCACCCACAGGGTCGGAGGCTACACCTTC.

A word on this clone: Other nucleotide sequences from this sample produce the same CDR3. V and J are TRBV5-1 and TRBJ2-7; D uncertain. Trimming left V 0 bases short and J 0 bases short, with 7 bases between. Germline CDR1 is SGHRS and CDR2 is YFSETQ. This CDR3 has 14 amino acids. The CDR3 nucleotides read TGCGCCAGCAGCTTGGCTGGCTCCTCCTACGAGCAGTACTTC. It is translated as CASSLAGSSYEQYF.

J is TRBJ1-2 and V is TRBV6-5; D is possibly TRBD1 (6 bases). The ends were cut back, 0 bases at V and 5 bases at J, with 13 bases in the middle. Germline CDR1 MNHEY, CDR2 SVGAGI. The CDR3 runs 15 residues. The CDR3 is CASSYSNLGAYGYTF. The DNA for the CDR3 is TGTGCCAGCAGTTACTCGAATTTGGGGGCGTATGGCTACACCTTC.

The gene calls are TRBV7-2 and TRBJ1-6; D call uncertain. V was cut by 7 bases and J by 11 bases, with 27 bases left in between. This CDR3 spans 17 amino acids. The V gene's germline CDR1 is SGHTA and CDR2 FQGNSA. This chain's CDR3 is CASTSPGREMRVPPLHF. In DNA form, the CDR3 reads TGTGCCAGCACCTCTCCCGGTCGGGAAATGCGGGTACCACCCCTCCACTTT.

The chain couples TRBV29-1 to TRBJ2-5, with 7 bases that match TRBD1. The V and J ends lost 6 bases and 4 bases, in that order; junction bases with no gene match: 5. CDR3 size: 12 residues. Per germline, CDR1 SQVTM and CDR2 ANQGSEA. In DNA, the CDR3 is TGCAGCGTGCGAACAGGGGCAGAGACCCAGTACTTC. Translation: CSVRTGAETQYF.

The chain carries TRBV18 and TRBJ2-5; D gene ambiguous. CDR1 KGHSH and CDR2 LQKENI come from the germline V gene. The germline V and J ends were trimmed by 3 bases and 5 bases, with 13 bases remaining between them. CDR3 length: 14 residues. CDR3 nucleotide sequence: TGTGCCAGCTCACCCTTGAAGGGTGGGGAGACCCAGTACTTC. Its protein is CASSPLKGGETQYF.

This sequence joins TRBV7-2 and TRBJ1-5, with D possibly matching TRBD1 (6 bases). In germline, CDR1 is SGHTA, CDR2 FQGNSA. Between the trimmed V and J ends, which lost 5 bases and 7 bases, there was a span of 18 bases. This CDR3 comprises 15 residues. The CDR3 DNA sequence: TGTGCCAGCAGCCAGGGGTCAGGCCCAAGACAGCCCCAGCATTTT. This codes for CASSQGSGPRQPQHF.

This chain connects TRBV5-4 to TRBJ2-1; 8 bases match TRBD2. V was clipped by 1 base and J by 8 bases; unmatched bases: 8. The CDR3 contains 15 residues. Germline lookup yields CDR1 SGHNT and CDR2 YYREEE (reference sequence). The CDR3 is CASSLSGGAQYEQFF. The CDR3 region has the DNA TGTGCCAGCAGCTTGTCGGGGGGGGCACAATATGAGCAGTTCTTC.

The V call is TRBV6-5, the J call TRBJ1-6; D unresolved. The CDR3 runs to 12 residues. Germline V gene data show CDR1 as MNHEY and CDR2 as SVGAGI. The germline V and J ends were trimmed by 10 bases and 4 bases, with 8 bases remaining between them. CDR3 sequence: CATSVYNSPLHF. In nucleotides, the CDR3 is TGTGCCACCTCGGTTTATAATTCACCCCTCCACTTT.

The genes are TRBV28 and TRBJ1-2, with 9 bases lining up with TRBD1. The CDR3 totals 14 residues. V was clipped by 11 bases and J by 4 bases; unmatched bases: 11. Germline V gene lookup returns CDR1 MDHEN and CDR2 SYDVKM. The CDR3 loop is CAVLSPGQGYGYTF. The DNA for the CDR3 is TGTGCCGTACTCTCTCCGGGACAGGGCTATGGCTACACCTTC.

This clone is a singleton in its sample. This CDR3 reads CASSLSGNNQPQHF. The CDR3 DNA sequence: TGTGCCAGCAGCTTATCAGGGAACAATCAGCCCCAGCATTTT. This chain joins TRBV11-1 and TRBJ1-5; D possibly corresponds to TRBD1 (5 bases). The CDR3 loop spans 14 amino acids. Trimming pared 2 bases from V and 3 bases from J, leaving 8 bases between. Germline V gene lookup returns CDR1 SGHAT and CDR2 FQDESV (reference sequence).